A selection of T cell receptor beta chains follows, all from one sample in a study of CD8 T cells in ankylosing spondylitis. TCRdb redid the calling of the 5' RACE reads with MiXCR, one entry per CDR3 protein. The sample holds about 250,000 distinct CDR3 sequences; roughly a third are singletons and the top ten take around 4.2%. Material: blood, either unsorted or a sorted T cell fraction (not recorded which). The receptor source for this set is a male donor with ankylosing spondylitis or in good health (not recorded which). Both conserved end residues are part of each CDR3. Fields, in order: J gene, V gene, clone size, D gene, CDR3 protein, CDR3 DNA. D genes are given only for firm matches. Clone size is not always given. Where it is, it says once, few, many or a class for expanded clones.

TRBJ2-5,TRBV12-3/TRBV12-4,NA,NA,CASSFTREETQYF,TGTGCCAGCAGTTTTACCAGGGAAGAGACCCAGTACTTC
TRBJ2-7,TRBV9,few,TRBD1,CASSSRTGHEQYF,TGTGCCAGCAGCTCACGGACAGGACACGAGCAGTACTTC
TRBJ2-7,TRBV5-6,NA,NA,CASSSKYEQYF,TGTGCCAGCAGCTCTAAATACGAGCAGTACTTC
TRBJ2-2,TRBV10-3,few,NA,CAIRGSAGELFF,TGTGCCATCAGGGGGAGCGCCGGGGAGCTGTTTTTT
TRBJ2-1,TRBV7-7,few,TRBD2,CASSLTSGGAHEQFF,TGTGCTAGCAGCCTGACTAGCGGGGGGGCCCATGAGCAGTTCTTC
TRBJ2-3,TRBV6-4,NA,NA,CASSDSSLSTDTQYF,TGTGCCAGCAGCGACTCCTCCTTAAGCACAGATACGCAGTATTTT
TRBJ2-7,TRBV10-1,few,NA,CASSTQGGPYEQYF,TGCGCCAGCAGTACCCAAGGGGGGCCCTACGAGCAGTACTTC
TRBJ1-3,TRBV10-3,NA,NA,CAISESARAAGNTIYF,TGTGCCATCAGTGAGTCGGCCAGGGCGGCCGGAAACACCATATATTTT
TRBJ1-6,TRBV5-1,NA,TRBD1,CASTDYRGIGNSPLHF,TGCGCCAGCACCGATTACAGGGGCATCGGGAATTCACCCCTCCACTTT
TRBJ2-1,TRBV12-3/TRBV12-4,few,TRBD2,CASSPETSGEQFF,TGTGCCAGCAGTCCGGAGACTAGCGGAGAGCAGTTCTTC
TRBJ2-1,TRBV27,NA,NA,CASSLLNSYNEQFF,TGTGCCAGCAGTTTGCTGAATTCCTACAATGAGCAGTTCTTC
TRBJ1-4,TRBV7-9,NA,NA,CASSFSAGEKLFF,TGTGCCAGCAGCTTCTCGGCGGGCGAAAAACTGTTTTTT
TRBJ2-1,TRBV12-3/TRBV12-4,NA,TRBD1,CASSSIDRGAYNEQFF,TGTGCCAGCAGTTCCATCGACAGGGGTGCCTACAATGAGCAGTTCTTC
TRBJ1-2,TRBV20-1,NA,TRBD1,CSATQGDTSYGYTF,TGCAGTGCCACACAGGGGGATACTTCCTATGGCTACACCTTC
TRBJ2-3,TRBV9,few,NA,CASSSPDTQYF,TGTGCCAGCAGCTCCCCAGATACGCAGTATTTT
TRBJ2-3,TRBV7-9,few,NA,CASSLTGLRDTDTQYF,TGTGCCAGCAGCCTTACCGGTTTGCGGGACACAGATACGCAGTATTTT
TRBJ1-5,TRBV7-8,NA,TRBD1,CASSLRGQGLLYQPQHF,TGTGCCAGCAGCTTGAGGGGACAGGGGCTTCTGTATCAGCCCCAGCATTTT
TRBJ2-1,TRBV25-1,NA,TRBD2,CASSEPLAGGLNEQFF,TGTGCCAGCAGTGAACCACTAGCGGGGGGCCTCAATGAGCAGTTCTTC
TRBJ1-1,TRBV10-3,few,NA,CAISPSGVGAEAFF,TGTGCCATCAGCCCTTCCGGGGTGGGCGCTGAAGCTTTCTTT
TRBJ1-1,TRBV6-2/TRBV6-3,NA,TRBD1,CASRKLTGTEAFF,TGTGCCAGCAGAAAATTGACAGGGACTGAAGCTTTCTTT
TRBJ1-2,TRBV3-1,few,NA,CASSSREGRMKF,TGTGCCAGCAGCTCAAGGGAGGGCAGGATGAAGTTC
TRBJ2-3,TRBV12-3/TRBV12-4,few,NA,CASTLVGSSVPDTQYF,TGTGCCAGCACCCTGGTTGGGTCTAGCGTGCCAGATACGCAGTATTTT
TRBJ2-7,TRBV5-1,NA,NA,CASSLGQEQYF,TGCGCCAGCAGCTTGGGACAGGAGCAGTACTTC
TRBJ2-1,TRBV5-1,once,NA,CASSSASAVHEQFF,TGCGCCAGCAGCTCCGCTAGCGCAGTCCATGAGCAGTTCTTC
TRBJ2-6,TRBV6-1,few,TRBD1,CASRRQGSSGANVLTF,TGTGCCAGCAGGCGACAGGGGAGCTCTGGGGCCAACGTCCTGACTTTC
TRBJ2-1,TRBV20-1,NA,NA,CSAGRLALRGNEQFF,TGCAGTGCTGGCCGTCTAGCCCTCAGGGGCAATGAGCAGTTCTTC
TRBJ2-1,TRBV4-1,few,TRBD2,CASSQVTAGKVDNEQFF,TGCGCCAGCAGCCAAGTAACAGCGGGGAAAGTGGACAATGAGCAGTTCTTC
TRBJ2-5,TRBV12-3/TRBV12-4,few,NA,CASSSGTETQYF,TGTGCCAGCAGTTCCGGGACAGAGACCCAGTACTTC
TRBJ2-3,TRBV6-1,few,NA,CASSEAGPRGTDTQYF,TGTGCCAGCAGTGAAGCCGGGCCCAGGGGCACAGATACGCAGTATTTT
TRBJ2-5,TRBV7-9,NA,TRBD1,CASTSRDRDQETQYF,TGTGCCAGCACCTCCCGGGACAGGGATCAAGAGACCCAGTACTTC
TRBJ2-3,TRBV12-3/TRBV12-4,NA,NA,CASSLTIDTQYF,TGTGCCAGCAGTCTGACTATTGATACGCAGTATTTT
TRBJ2-3,TRBV12-3/TRBV12-4,NA,NA,CASRGGPSTDTQYF,TGTGCCAGCAGGGGTGGGCCTAGCACAGATACGCAGTATTTT
TRBJ2-3,TRBV20-1,many,TRBD1,CSARDWGQGAADTQYF,TGCAGTGCTAGAGATTGGGGACAGGGGGCCGCAGATACGCAGTATTTT
TRBJ2-6,TRBV18,NA,NA,CASSGFDSGANVLTF,TGTGCCAGCTCAGGGTTCGACTCTGGGGCCAACGTCCTGACTTTC
TRBJ2-3,TRBV28,NA,NA,CATFGGLSTDTQYF,TGTGCCACCTTCGGGGGTCTAAGCACAGATACGCAGTATTTT
TRBJ2-3,TRBV5-1,NA,NA,CASSLGPTQYF,TGCGCCAGCAGCTTGGGGCCTACGCAGTATTTT
TRBJ2-7,TRBV20-1,NA,TRBD1,CSARMTGGAYEQYF,TGCAGTGCTAGAATGACAGGGGGGGCCTACGAGCAGTACTTC
TRBJ2-3,TRBV20-1,NA,TRBD2,CSASRASGGRTDTQYF,TGCAGTGCTAGTAGGGCTAGCGGGGGGCGCACAGATACGCAGTATTTT
TRBJ1-4,TRBV12-3/TRBV12-4,once,TRBD1,CASSPRGRNEKLFF,TGTGCCAGCAGCCCCAGGGGGAGGAACGAAAAACTGTTTTTT
TRBJ2-1,TRBV14,once,NA,CASRAEGHNEQFF,TGTGCCAGCAGGGCGGAAGGACACAATGAGCAGTTCTTC
TRBJ1-4,TRBV12-3/TRBV12-4,once,NA,CASTTQAEATNEKLFF,TGTGCCAGCACTACTCAGGCGGAAGCAACTAATGAAAAACTGTTTTTT
TRBJ1-1,TRBV7-8,many,NA,CASRVNTEAFF,TGTGCCAGCAGGGTGAACACTGAAGCTTTCTTT
TRBJ2-3,TRBV10-3,few,NA,CAISESPFRSTTDTQYF,TGTGCCATCAGTGAGTCCCCTTTTCGTTCCACCACAGATACGCAGTATTTT
TRBJ2-5,TRBV5-6,NA,TRBD1,CASSLFDGQGVLFGETQYF,TGTGCCAGCAGCTTGTTTGACGGACAGGGGGTTTTGTTCGGTGAGACCCAGTACTTC
TRBJ2-1,TRBV11-1,few,NA,CASSLVGGFLIDYNEQFF,TGTGCCAGCAGCTTAGTCGGAGGGTTCCTAATCGATTACAATGAGCAGTTCTTC
TRBJ1-5,TRBV4-1,few,NA,CASSQDGANYQPQHF,TGCGCCAGCAGCCAAGATGGGGCCAATTATCAGCCCCAGCATTTT
TRBJ1-3,TRBV15,once,NA,CATSRPGDTGKAIYF,TGTGCCACCAGCAGACCCGGGGACACAGGAAAGGCCATATATTTT
TRBJ2-2,TRBV12-3/TRBV12-4,NA,NA,CASSPTGSGELFF,TGTGCCAGCAGTCCCACGGGGAGCGGGGAGCTGTTTTTT
TRBJ2-5,TRBV20-1,NA,NA,CSVKVVRVETQYF,TGCAGTGTCAAGGTGGTAAGGGTAGAGACCCAGTACTTC
TRBJ2-1,TRBV11-2,few,TRBD2,CASSQGLALGNEQFF,TGTGCCAGCAGCCAGGGACTAGCTCTGGGGAATGAGCAGTTCTTC
TRBJ2-7,TRBV20-1,few,NA,CSRKKTGHSEQYF,TGCAGTCGCAAGAAGACAGGTCACTCCGAGCAGTACTTC
TRBJ1-6,TRBV20-1,few,NA,CSARDLEPGSPLHF,TGCAGTGCTAGGGACTTAGAACCGGGTTCACCCCTCCACTTT
TRBJ2-3,TRBV12-3/TRBV12-4,few,TRBD2,CATRTSGRGDTQYF,TGTGCCACCCGGACTAGCGGGCGGGGGGATACGCAGTATTTT
TRBJ2-7,TRBV27,NA,TRBD2,CASSLAGGFYYEQYF,TGTGCCAGCAGTTTAGCGGGGGGATTTTACTACGAGCAGTACTTC
TRBJ2-7,TRBV9,NA,NA,CASSSTAGSAYEQYF,TGTGCCAGCAGCAGTACAGCAGGGTCAGCCTACGAGCAGTACTTC